This T cell receptor beta chain derives from a study of blood T cell repertoires in COVID-19. Method: immunoSEQ multiplex PCR; TCRdb's copy keeps in-frame clones and lacks some. The sample carries tens of thousands of clones, about 87% recorded once. The sample comprised peripheral blood. This TCR came from a woman older than 75 with active COVID-19.

The CDR3 coding sequence is TGTGCCAGCAGCTTTCCATCTAGTCTAGATACGCAGTATTTT. Encoded protein: CASSFPSSLDTQYF. The rearrangement uses TRBV5-4 and TRBJ2-3; unclear D gene. The CDR3 covers 14 residues. V lost 2 bases and J lost 5, with 12 bases in between. Germline V CDR1 and CDR2: SGHNT, YYREEE (reference sequence).